This T cell receptor (beta chain) derives from a study of T cell responses to AZD1222 COVID-19 vaccine. The V gene lost 7 bases and the J gene lost 3 bases, with 3 bases spanning the gap. The CDR3 length is 11 residues. CDR1 is MDHEN and CDR2 is SYDVKM in the germline V gene. Sequenced by immunoSEQ multiplex PCR; TCRdb stores in-frame clones only, minus some. The repertoire consists of roughly 150,000 clones, with 88% occurring once and the leading ten covering approximately 3%. The material was peripheral blood, obtained 28 days after the second AZD1222 dose. This chain links TRBV28 with TRBJ1-4; D gene unclear. The sequence derives from an adult who received the AZD1222 COVID-19 vaccine. CDR3 bases: TGTGCCAGCACTTCTAATGAAAAACTGTTTTTT. Amino acids: CASTSNEKLFF.